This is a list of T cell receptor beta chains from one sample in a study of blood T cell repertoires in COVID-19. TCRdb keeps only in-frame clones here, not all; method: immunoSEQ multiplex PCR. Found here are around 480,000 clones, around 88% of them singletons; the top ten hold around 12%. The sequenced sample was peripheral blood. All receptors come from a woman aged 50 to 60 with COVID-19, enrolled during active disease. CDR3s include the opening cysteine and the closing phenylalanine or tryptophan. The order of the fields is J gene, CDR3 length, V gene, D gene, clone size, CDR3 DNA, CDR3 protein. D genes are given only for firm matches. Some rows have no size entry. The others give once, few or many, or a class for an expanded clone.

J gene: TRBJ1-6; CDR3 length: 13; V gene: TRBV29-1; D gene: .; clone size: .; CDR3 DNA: TGCAGCGTTTCCGAACTGATTAATTCACCCCTCCACTTT; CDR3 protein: CSVSELINSPLHF
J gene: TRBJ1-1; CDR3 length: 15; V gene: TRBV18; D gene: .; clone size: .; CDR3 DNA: TGTGCCAGCTCACGAAGTGGCCCCAGGGACACTGAAGCTTTCTTT; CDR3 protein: CASSRSGPRDTEAFF
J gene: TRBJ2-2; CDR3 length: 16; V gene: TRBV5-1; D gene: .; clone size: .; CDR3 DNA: TGCGCCAGCAGCTTGGGGACAGAGACGAACACCGGGGAGCTGTTTTTT; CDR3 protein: CASSLGTETNTGELFF
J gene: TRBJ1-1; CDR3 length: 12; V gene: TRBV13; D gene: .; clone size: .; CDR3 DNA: TGTGCCAGCAGCTTGGTGCCGGGAGAAGCTTTCTTT; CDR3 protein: CASSLVPGEAFF
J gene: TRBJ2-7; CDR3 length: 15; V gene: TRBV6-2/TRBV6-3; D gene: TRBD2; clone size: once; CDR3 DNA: TGTGCCAGCAGCCCACCTACTAGCGGGGGCCACGAGCAGTACTTC; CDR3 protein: CASSPPTSGGHEQYF
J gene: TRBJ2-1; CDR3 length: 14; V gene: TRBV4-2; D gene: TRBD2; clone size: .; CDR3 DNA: TGTGCCAGTGCTGAACCGGGGGGGCGGTATGAGCAGTTCTTC; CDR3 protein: CASAEPGGRYEQFF
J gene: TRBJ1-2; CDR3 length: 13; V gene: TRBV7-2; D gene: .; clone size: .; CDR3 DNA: TGTGCCAGCAGCCAGAGACAGTCCTATGGCTACACCTTC; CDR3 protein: CASSQRQSYGYTF
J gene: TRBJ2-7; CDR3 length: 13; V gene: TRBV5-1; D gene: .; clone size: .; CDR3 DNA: TGCGCCAGCAGCTCAACGGGGTCCTACGAGCAGTACTTC; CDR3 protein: CASSSTGSYEQYF
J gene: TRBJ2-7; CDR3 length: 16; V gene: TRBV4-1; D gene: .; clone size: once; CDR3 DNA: TGCGCCAGCAGCCATGAGACAGGCACACCTACCTACGAGCAGTACTTC; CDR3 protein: CASSHETGTPTYEQYF
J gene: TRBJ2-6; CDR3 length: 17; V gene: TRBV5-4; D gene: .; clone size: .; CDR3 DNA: TGTGCCAGCAGCTTCGTGGTCCTCAGCTCTGGGGCCAACGTCCTGACTTTC; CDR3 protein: CASSFVVLSSGANVLTF
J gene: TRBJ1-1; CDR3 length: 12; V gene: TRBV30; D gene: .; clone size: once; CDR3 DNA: TGTGCCTGGAGCAGGGATGAAGCTGAAGCTTTCTTT; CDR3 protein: CAWSRDEAEAFF
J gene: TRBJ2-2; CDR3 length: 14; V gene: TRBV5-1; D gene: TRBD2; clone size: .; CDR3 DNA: TGCGCCAGCAGGACTAGCGGGAACACCGGGGAGCTGTTTTTT; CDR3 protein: CASRTSGNTGELFF
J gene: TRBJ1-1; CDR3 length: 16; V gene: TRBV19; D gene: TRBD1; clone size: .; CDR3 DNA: TGTGCCAGTAGCACACGGGACAGGAGACCTAATAACGAAGCTTTCTTT; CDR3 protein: CASSTRDRRPNNEAFF
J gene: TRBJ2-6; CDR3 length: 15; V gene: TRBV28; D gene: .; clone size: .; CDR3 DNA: TGTGCCAGCAGTTCTACAGGGTCTGGGGCCAACGTCCTGACTTTC; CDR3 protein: CASSSTGSGANVLTF
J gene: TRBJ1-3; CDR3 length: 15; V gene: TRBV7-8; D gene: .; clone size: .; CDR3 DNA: TGTGCCAGCAGACGAGCCCCCATCTCTGGAAACACCATATATTTT; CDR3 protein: CASRRAPISGNTIYF
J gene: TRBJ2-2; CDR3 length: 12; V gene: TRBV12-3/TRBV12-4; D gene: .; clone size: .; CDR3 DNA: TGTGCCAGCAGTTTGGTGTCCGGAGGGCTGTTTTTT; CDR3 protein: CASSLVSGGLFF
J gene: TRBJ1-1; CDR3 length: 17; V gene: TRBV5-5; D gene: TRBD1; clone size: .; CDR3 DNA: TGTGCCAGCAGCTTGGGAGTCGTTCAGGGGGCGGGTACTGAAGCTTTCTTT; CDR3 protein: CASSLGVVQGAGTEAFF
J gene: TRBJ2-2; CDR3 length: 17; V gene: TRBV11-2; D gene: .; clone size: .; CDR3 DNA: TGTGCCAGCAGCTTACTGCGCGGAAGGCGGAACACCGGGGAGCTGTTTTTT; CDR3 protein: CASSLLRGRRNTGELFF
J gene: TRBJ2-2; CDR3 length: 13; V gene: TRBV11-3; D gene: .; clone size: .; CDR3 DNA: TGTGCCAGCAGCAACCAGTTGGCCGGGGAGCTGTTTTTT; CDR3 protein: CASSNQLAGELFF
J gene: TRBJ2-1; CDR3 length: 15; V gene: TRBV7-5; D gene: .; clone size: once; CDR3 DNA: TGTGCCAGAAGCCTCTTAGCGGGGGGGCCGCATGAGCAGTTCTTC; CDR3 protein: CARSLLAGGPHEQFF
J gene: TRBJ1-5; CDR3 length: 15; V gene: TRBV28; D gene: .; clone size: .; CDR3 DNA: TGTGCCAGCAGTTTATCAGGGGCCGGGGGGCAGCCCCAGCATTTT; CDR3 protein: CASSLSGAGGQPQHF
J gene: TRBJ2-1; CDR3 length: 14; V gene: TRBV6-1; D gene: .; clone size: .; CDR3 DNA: TGTGCCAGCAGTGAAGTAAGGGAGCGTAATGAGCAGTTCTTC; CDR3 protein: CASSEVRERNEQFF
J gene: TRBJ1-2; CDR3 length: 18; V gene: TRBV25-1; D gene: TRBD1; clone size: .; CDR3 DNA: TGTGCCAGCAGTGATCCCTCCCTGACAGGGATGGAAAACTATGGCTACACCTTC; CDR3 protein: CASSDPSLTGMENYGYTF
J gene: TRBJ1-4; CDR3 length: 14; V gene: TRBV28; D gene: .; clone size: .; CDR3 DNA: TGTGCCAGCAGTTTAGAGCGGGGCGGTGAAAAACTGTTTTTT; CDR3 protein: CASSLERGGEKLFF
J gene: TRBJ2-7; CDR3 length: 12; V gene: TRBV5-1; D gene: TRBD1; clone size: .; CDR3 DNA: TGCGCCAGCCGGACAGGAGTCTACGAGCAGTACTTC; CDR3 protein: CASRTGVYEQYF
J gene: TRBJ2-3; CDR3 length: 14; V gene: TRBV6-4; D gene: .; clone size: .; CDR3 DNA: TGTGCCAGCAGTGCAGGGGCTAGCACAGATACGCAGTATTTT; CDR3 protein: CASSAGASTDTQYF
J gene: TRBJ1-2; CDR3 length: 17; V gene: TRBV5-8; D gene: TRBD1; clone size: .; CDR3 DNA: TGTGCCAGCAGCCCCGGGACAGGGGAAGCTCCTAACTATGGCTACACCTTC; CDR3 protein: CASSPGTGEAPNYGYTF
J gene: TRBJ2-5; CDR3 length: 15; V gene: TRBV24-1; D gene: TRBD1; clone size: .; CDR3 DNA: TGTGCCACCAGTGATTCTGGGACAGGGAAAGAGACCCAGTACTTC; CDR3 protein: CATSDSGTGKETQYF